This TCR beta chain was identified during a study of regulatory T cells in long-lasting Graves disease. Study results and caveats: Preferential use of TRBV28, TRBJ1-2 and TRBJ2-5 was seen in persistent disease.

Of note for this clonotype: Its specificity is unknown.

TCR sequences were obtained from RNA taken from PBMCs. As a group, patients came from one endocrinology department in Xi'an, China. The V end was cut by 2 bases, the J end by 7 bases, with 18 bases between. The CDR3 loop spans 15 amino acids. From germline, CDR1 is SGHVS and CDR2 FNYEAQ. Via MiXCR, TCRdb re-called the reads, giving one row per CDR3 protein. The repertoire consists of 1,400 or so distinct CDR3 sequences, with approximately 53% occurring once and the leading ten covering roughly 11%. The chain couples TRBV7-6 to TRBJ2-7, with a weak D call TRBD2 (6 bases). The sequence was collected from a female donor with Graves disease. Sequencing was performed on peripheral blood mononuclear cells (PBMCs), taken with antithyroid drug treatment, in newly diagnosed or persistent Graves disease (not recorded which). The chain's CDR3 is CASSLSGTRTMEQYF. Written as DNA, the CDR3 is TGTGCCAGCAGCTTATCCGGGACTCGTACGATGGAGCAGTACTTC. The full variable domain, rest sourced from reference TRBV7-6 and TRBJ2-7, is GAGVSQSPRYKVTKRGQDVALRCDPISGHVSLYWYRQALGQGPEFLTYFNYEAQQDKSGLPNDRFSAERPEGSISTLTIQRTEQRDSAMYRCASSLSGTRTMEQYFGPGTRLTVT.